This T cell receptor beta chain was retrieved from a study of blood T cells in healthy people across ages. This clonotype showed up just a few times. The second PCR ran roughly 6 to 11 cycles with a sample-barcoded 5' primer and J-beta primers. Every cDNA molecule carried a tag from a template-switch adaptor bearing 12 random nucleotides. TCRdb reprocessed the 5' RACE reads with MiXCR, giving one entry per CDR3 protein. The sample contains 650,000 to 1,000,000 distinct CDR3 sequences, roughly 34% of which appear only once. From germline, CDR1 is DFQATT and CDR2 SNEGSKA (reference sequence). The ends lost 4 bases at V and 4 bases at J; junction bases unmatched: 10. The CDR3 consists of 15 residues.

The sequence was obtained from a man between 18 and 29 years old in good health. This chain joins TRBV20-1 and TRBJ2-5; 9 positions agree with TRBD2. The source material was blood. CDR3 residues: CSAKKAGGLGETQYF. CDR3 nucleotides: TGCAGTGCTAAAAAGGCGGGGGGGCTCGGAGAGACCCAGTACTTC.